These 3 T cell receptor beta chains came from one sample sequenced in a study of blood T cells in healthy people across ages (dated by TCRdb to about 2015). Library generation was performed with 5' RACE. Sequencing took place on an Illumina HiSeq 2500. A second PCR of about 7 to 12 cycles was run with a J-beta primer mix and a sample-barcoded 5' primer. Clones were called with MiXCR by TCRdb after fastp trimmed the public reads at Q25, and only in-frame beta chains were retained. Here each entry gathers all rows of one CDR3 protein and keeps the most common genes and DNA. Within this sample are around 1,000,000 distinct CDR3 sequences, with around two fifths of them counted one time only. The ten largest make up over 10% of the sample. Sequencing was done on a sample of blood. All receptors derive from a man aged 18 to 30 in good health.

This clonotype came up a few times. The V gene is TRBV30, the J gene TRBJ2-1; D possibly corresponds to TRBD1 (6 bases). Germline loops: CDR1 GTSNPN, CDR2 SVGIG (reference sequence). The CDR3 is 14 amino acids. CDR3 sequence reads: CALRGRVGYNEQFF. The CDR3 nucleotides read TGTGCTCTCAGGGGTCGCGTTGGTTACAATGAGCAGTTCTTC.

CDR3 sequence (DNA): TGTGCCATCAGTGGGACTAGCGGCTACGAGCAGTACTTC. This gives the protein CAISGTSGYEQYF. The V call is TRBV10-3, the J call TRBJ2-7, with 10 bases that match TRBD2. Germline-derived CDR1 and CDR2 are ENHRY and SYGVKD. V shed 4 bases, J shed 3 bases, and the junction held 0 bases outside the gene matches. The CDR3 totals 13 residues.

This clonotype was detected many times. This chain links TRBV25-1 with TRBJ1-5, with 10 bases matching TRBD1. After removal of 8 bases from V and 1 base from J, the junction contained 5 bases not matched to a gene. The CDR3 totals 15 residues. CDR1 and CDR2 from the germline V gene are MGHDK and SYGVNS. The CDR3: CASSGTGESNQPQHF. CDR3 sequence (DNA): TGTGCCAGCTCAGGGACAGGGGAGAGCAATCAGCCCCAGCATTTT.